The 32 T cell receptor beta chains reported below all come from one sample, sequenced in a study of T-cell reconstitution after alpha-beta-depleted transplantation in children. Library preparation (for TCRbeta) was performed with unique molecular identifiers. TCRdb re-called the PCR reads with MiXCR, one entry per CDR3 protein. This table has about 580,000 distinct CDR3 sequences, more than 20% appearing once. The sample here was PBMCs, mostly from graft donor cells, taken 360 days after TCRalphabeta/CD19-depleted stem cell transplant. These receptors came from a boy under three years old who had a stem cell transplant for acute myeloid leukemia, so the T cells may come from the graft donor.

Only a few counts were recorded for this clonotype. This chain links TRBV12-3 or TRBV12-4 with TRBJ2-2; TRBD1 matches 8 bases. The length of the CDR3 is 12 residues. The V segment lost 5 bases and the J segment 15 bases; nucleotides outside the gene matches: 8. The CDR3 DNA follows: TGTGCCAGCAGTCTTCGACAGGGGTGGTTGTTTTTT. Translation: CASSLRQGWLFF.

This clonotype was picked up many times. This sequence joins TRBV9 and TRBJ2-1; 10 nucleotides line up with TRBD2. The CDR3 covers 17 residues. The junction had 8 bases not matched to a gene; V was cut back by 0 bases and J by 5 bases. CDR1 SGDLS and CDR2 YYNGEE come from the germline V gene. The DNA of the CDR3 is TGTGCCAGCAGCGTAGGGCTAGCGGGGGTTTTAGACAATGAGCAGTTCTTC. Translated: CASSVGLAGVLDNEQFF.

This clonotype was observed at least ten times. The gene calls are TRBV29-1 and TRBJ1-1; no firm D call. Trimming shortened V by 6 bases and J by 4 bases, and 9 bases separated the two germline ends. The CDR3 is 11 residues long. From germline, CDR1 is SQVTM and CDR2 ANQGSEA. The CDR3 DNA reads TGCAGCGTCGCCTACCGCACTGAAGCTTTCTTT. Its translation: CSVAYRTEAFF.

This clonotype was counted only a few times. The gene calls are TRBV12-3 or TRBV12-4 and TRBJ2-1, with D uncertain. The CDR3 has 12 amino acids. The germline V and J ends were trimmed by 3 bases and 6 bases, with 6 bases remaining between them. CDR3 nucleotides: TGTGCCAGCAGTTTCGTGGGCAATGAGCAGTTCTTC. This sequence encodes CASSFVGNEQFF.

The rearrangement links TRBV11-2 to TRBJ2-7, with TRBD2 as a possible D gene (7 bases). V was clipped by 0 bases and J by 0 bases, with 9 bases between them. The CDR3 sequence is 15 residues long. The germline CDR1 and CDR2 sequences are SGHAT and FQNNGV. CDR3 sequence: CASSLDGGLSYEQYF. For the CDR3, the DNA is TGTGCCAGCAGCTTAGACGGGGGGCTCTCCTACGAGCAGTACTTC.

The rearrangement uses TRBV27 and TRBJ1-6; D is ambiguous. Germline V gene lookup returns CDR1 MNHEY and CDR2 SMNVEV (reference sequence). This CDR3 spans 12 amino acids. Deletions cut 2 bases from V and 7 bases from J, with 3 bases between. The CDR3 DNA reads TGTGCCAGCAGTTTAAACAATTCACCCCTCCACTTT. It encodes CASSLNNSPLHF.

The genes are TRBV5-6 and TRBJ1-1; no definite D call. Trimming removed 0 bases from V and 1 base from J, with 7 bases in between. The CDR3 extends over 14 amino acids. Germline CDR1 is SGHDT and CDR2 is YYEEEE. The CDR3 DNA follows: TGTGCCAGCAGCTTGGGTTTTGGGAACACTGAAGCTTTCTTT. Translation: CASSLGFGNTEAFF.

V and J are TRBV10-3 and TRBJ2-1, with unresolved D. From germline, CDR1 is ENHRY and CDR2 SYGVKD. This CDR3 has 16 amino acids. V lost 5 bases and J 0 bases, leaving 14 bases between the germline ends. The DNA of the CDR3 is TGTGCCATCAGTAAAAACGGACCAAGCTCCTACAATGAGCAGTTCTTC. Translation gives CAISKNGPSSYNEQFF.

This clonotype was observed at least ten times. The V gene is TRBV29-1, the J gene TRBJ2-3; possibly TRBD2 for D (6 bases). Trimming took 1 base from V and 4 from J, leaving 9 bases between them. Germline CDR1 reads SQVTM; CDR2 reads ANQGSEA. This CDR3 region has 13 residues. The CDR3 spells CSVEGTTSDTQYF. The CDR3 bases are TGCAGCGTTGAAGGGACTACCTCAGATACGCAGTATTTT.

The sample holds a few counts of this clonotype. The DNA of the CDR3 is TGTGCCAGCAGTATGACGCCCTACAATGAGCAGTTCTTC. Amino acid sequence: CASSMTPYNEQFF. The V and J genes are TRBV6-1 and TRBJ2-1; D is undetermined. The CDR3 has 13 amino acids. Germline V CDR1 and CDR2: MNHNS, SASEGT. V lost 5 bases and J 2 bases, leaving 7 bases between the germline ends.

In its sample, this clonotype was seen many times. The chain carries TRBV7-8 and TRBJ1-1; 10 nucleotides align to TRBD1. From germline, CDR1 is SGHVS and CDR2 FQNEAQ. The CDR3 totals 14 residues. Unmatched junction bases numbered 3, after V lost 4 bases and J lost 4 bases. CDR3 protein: CASSSWTGGTEAFF. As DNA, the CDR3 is TGTGCCAGCAGCTCCTGGACAGGGGGCACTGAAGCTTTCTTT.

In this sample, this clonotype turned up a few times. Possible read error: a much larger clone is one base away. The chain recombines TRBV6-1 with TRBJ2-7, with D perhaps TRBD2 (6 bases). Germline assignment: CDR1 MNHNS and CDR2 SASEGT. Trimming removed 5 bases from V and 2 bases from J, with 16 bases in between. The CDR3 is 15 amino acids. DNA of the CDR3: TGTGCCAGCAGTCCCCGGGGAGGTTGGACCTACGAGCAGTACTTC. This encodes CASSPRGGWTYEQYF.

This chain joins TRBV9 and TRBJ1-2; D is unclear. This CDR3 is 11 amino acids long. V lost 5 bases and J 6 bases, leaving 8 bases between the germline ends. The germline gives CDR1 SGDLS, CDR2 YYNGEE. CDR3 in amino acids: CASRREDGYTF. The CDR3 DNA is TGTGCCAGCAGGCGGGAGGATGGCTACACCTTC.

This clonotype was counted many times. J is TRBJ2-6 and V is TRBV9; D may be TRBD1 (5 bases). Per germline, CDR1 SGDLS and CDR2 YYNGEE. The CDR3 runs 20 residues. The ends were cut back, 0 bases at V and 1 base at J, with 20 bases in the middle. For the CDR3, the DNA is TGTGCCAGCAGCGTAGTAGAGCCCCCGCCAGGGCCTTCTGGGGCCAACGTCCTGACTTTC. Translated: CASSVVEPPPGPSGANVLTF.

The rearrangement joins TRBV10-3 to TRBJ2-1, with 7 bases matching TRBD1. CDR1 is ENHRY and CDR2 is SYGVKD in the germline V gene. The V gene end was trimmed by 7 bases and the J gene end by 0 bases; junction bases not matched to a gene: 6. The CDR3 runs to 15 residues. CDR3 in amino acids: CAITRQGRSYNEQFF. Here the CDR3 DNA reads TGTGCCATCACCCGACAGGGCCGCTCCTACAATGAGCAGTTCTTC.

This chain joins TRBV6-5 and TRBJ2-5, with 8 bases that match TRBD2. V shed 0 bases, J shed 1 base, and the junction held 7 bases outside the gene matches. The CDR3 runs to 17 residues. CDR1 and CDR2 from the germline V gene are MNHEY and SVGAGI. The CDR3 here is CASSYSGAGVSQETQYF. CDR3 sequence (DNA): TGTGCCAGCAGTTACTCGGGAGCGGGGGTGTCCCAAGAGACCCAGTACTTC.

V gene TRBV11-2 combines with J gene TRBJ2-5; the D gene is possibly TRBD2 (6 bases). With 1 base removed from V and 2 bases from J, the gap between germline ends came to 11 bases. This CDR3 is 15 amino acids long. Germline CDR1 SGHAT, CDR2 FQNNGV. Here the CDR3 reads CASSLGGERQETQYF. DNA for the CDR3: TGTGCCAGCAGCTTAGGGGGGGAGCGACAAGAGACCCAGTACTTC.

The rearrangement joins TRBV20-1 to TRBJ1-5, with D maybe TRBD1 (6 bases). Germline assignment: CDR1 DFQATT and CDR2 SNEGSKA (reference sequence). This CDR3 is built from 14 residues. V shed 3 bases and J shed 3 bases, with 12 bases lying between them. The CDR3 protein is CSASSRGYNQPQHF. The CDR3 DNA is TGCAGTGCTAGTTCCAGGGGATACAATCAGCCCCAGCATTTT.

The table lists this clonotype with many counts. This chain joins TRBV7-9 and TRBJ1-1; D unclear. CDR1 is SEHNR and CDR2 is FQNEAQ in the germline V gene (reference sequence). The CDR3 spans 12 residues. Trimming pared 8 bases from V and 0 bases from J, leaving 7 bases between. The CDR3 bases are TGTGCCAGCGTCCGGATGAACACTGAAGCTTTCTTT. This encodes CASVRMNTEAFF.

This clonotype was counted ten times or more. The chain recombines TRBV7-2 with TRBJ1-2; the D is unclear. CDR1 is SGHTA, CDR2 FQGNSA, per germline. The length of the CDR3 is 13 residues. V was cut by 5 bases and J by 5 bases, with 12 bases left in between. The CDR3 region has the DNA TGTGCCAGCAGCCCATTAGGAGGGTATGGCTACACCTTC. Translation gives CASSPLGGYGYTF.

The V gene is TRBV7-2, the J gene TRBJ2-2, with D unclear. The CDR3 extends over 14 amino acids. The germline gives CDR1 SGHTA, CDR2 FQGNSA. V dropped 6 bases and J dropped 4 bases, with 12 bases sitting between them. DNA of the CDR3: TGTGCCAGCAGGTCTAGGATCAGCACCGGGGAGCTGTTTTTT. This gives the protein CASRSRISTGELFF.

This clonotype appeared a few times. CDR3 sequence (DNA): TGCAGTGCTAGTAAGGCGGGACAACCGTACCAAGAGACCCAGTACTTC. This translates into CSASKAGQPYQETQYF. The chain couples TRBV20-1 to TRBJ2-5; the D gene could be TRBD1 or TRBD2 (6 bases each). Trimming took 3 bases from V and 0 from J, leaving 17 bases between them. The CDR3 loop spans 16 amino acids. Looked up from germline, CDR1 is DFQATT and CDR2 is SNEGSKA (reference sequence).

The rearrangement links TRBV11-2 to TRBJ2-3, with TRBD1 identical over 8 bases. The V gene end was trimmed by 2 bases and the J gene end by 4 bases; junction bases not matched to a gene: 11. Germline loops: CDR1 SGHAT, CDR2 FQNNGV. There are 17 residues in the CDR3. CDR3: CASSLRPTGVVADTQYF. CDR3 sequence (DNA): TGTGCCAGCAGCTTAAGACCGACAGGGGTTGTTGCAGATACGCAGTATTTT.

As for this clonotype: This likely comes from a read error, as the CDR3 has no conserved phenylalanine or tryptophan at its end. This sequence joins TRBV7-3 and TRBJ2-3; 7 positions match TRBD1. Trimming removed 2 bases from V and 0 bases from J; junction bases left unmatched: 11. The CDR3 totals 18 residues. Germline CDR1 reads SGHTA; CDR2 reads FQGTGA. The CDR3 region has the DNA TGTGCCAGCAGCTTACGTCCCTACAGGGGAAGAAGCACAGATACGCAGTATGTT. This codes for CASSLRPYRGRSTDTQYV.

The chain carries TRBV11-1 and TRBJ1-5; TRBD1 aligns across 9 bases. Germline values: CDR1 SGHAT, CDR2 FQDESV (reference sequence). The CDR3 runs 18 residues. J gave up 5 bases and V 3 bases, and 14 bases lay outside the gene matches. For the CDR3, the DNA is TGTGCCAGCAGCTTCGTCCTTGTGCCGGGACAGGGACATCAGCCCCAGCATTTT. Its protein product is CASSFVLVPGQGHQPQHF. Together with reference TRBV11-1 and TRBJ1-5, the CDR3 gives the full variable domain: EAEVAQSPRYKITEKSQAVAFWCDPISGHATLYWYRQILGQGPELLVQFQDESVVDDSQLPKDRFSAERLKGVDSTLKIQPAELGDSAMYLCASSFVLVPGQGHQPQHFGDGTRLSIL.

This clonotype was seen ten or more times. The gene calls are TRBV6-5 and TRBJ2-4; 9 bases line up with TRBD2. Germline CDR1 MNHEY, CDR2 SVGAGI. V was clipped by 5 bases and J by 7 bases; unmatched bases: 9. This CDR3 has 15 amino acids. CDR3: CASSPSAGGINIQYF. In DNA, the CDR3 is TGTGCCAGCAGTCCCTCGGCGGGGGGGATTAACATTCAGTACTTC.

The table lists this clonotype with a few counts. The CDR3 sequence: CSARRGQGRSPLHF. In nucleotides, the CDR3 is TGCAGTGCTAGAAGAGGGCAGGGGCGATCACCCCTCCACTTT. V usage is TRBV20-1 and J usage is TRBJ1-6, with D possibly being TRBD1 (6 bases). V lost 2 bases and J 10 bases, leaving 15 bases between the germline ends. There are 14 residues in the CDR3. In germline, CDR1 is DFQATT, CDR2 SNEGSKA (reference sequence).

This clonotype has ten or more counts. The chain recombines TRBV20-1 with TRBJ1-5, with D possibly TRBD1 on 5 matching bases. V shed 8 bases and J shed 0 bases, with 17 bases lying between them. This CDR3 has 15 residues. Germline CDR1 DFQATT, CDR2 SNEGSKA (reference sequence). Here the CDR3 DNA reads TGCAGTACCAAGACGGGGGAAGGTAGCAATCAGCCCCAGCATTTT. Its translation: CSTKTGEGSNQPQHF.

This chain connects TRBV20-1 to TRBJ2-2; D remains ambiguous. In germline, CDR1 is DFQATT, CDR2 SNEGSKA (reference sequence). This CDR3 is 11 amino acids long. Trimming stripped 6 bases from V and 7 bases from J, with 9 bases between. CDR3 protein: CSARTDGELFF. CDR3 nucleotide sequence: TGCAGTGCCCGCACCGACGGGGAGCTGTTTTTT.

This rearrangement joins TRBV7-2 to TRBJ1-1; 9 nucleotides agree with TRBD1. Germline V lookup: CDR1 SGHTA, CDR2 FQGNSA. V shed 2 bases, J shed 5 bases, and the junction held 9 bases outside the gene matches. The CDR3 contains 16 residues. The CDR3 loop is CASSLMSGTGKTEAFF. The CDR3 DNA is TGTGCCAGCAGCTTAATGAGCGGGACAGGGAAAACTGAAGCTTTCTTT.

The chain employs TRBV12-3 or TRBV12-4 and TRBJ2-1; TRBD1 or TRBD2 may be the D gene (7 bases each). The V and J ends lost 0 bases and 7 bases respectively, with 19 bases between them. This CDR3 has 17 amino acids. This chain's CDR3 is CASSLALTGYSGNEQFF. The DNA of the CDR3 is TGTGCCAGCAGTTTAGCCTTGACAGGGTATAGCGGGAATGAGCAGTTCTTC.

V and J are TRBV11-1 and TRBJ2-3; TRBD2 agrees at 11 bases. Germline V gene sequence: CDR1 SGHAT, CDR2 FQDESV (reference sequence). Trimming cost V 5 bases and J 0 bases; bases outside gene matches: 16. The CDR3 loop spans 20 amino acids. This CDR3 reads CASSPNPPLAGGLSTDTQYF. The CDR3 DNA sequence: TGTGCCAGCAGCCCCAACCCCCCTTTAGCGGGGGGGCTGAGCACAGATACGCAGTATTTT.